The 14 T cell receptor beta chains below all came from one sample that was sequenced in a study of early T cells in non-severe SARS-CoV-2 infection. TCRdb ran MiXCR on the 5' RACE reads and lists one entry per CDR3 protein. The data hold nearly 50,000 distinct CDR3 sequences, with around 6.5% observed a single time. This specimen consisted of whole blood, obtained at baseline. These receptors all stem from an adult who was a healthcare worker with PCR-confirmed SARS-CoV-2 infection or an uninfected control (not recorded which).

The sample holds a few counts of this clonotype. This chain connects TRBV7-8 to TRBJ2-1; D uncertain. The V gene lost 3 bases and the J gene lost 10 bases, with 13 bases spanning the gap. The CDR3 runs 13 residues. Per the germline V gene, CDR1 is SGHVS and CDR2 is FQNEAQ. CDR3 DNA: TGTGCCAGCAGCTTCCAGACGCGTAACGAGCAGTTCTTC. Translating it yields CASSFQTRNEQFF.

This clonotype was seen more than once but under ten times. V and J are TRBV9 and TRBJ2-1; D may match TRBD1 or TRBD2 (5 bases each). The CDR3 extends over 14 amino acids. Deletions cut 0 bases from V and 1 base from J, with 5 bases between. Germline assignment: CDR1 SGDLS and CDR2 YYNGEE. CDR3 protein: CASSVGGSYNEQFF. Here the CDR3 DNA reads TGTGCCAGCAGCGTAGGGGGGTCCTACAATGAGCAGTTCTTC.

This clonotype was counted at least ten times. This sequence joins TRBV18 and TRBJ1-2; D is unresolved. The CDR3 has 17 residues. CDR1 and CDR2 from the germline V gene are KGHSH and LQKENI. V lost 3 bases to trimming and J lost 4 bases, with 21 bases between them. The CDR3 loop is CASSPSKSQTKGYGYTF. CDR3 DNA: TGTGCCAGCTCACCTTCAAAGAGCCAGACTAAGGGCTATGGCTACACCTTC. The full variable domain, in which reference TRBV18 and TRBJ1-2 provide the parts outside the CDR3, is NAGVMQNPRHLVRRRGQEARLRCSPMKGHSHVYWYRQLPEEGLKFMVYLQKENIIDESGMPKERFSAEFPKEGPSILRIQQVVRGDSAAYFCASSPSKSQTKGYGYTFGSGTRLTVV.

This clonotype occurred a few times. The chain recombines TRBV12-3 or TRBV12-4 with TRBJ2-7; the match to TRBD1 covers 9 bases. V trimming: 6 bases; J trimming: 3 bases; junction bases outside the gene matches: 15. The CDR3 is 17 amino acids. CDR3 in amino acids: CASSTTTGTGFRYEQYF. As DNA, the CDR3 is TGTGCCAGCAGCACTACCACCGGGACAGGGTTTCGCTACGAGCAGTACTTC.

This chain's CDR3 is CASSPGTEVDTQYF. For the CDR3, the DNA is TGTGCCAGCAGCCCCGGGACAGAAGTAGATACGCAGTATTTT. The chain recombines TRBV5-4 with TRBJ2-3, with 7 nucleotides matching TRBD1. After removal of 4 bases from V and 5 bases from J, the junction contained 7 bases not matched to a gene. Germline CDR1 reads SGHNT; CDR2 reads YYREEE (reference sequence). The CDR3 length is 14 residues.

CDR3 sequence: CASSVWTSTEAFF. DNA of the CDR3: TGTGCCAGCAGCGTATGGACATCCACTGAAGCTTTCTTT. This chain connects TRBV7-9 to TRBJ1-1; D is perhaps TRBD1 (5 bases). CDR1 SEHNR and CDR2 FQNEAQ come from the germline V gene (reference sequence). The CDR3 is made up of 13 amino acids. The V end was cut by 5 bases, the J end by 4 bases, with 11 bases between.

The chain has TRBV7-3 and TRBJ2-3; D not certain. The CDR3 extends over 14 amino acids. The germline gives CDR1 SGHTA, CDR2 FQGTGA. Deletions cut 5 bases from V and 0 bases from J, with 9 bases between. The CDR3: CASSAEGSTDTQYF. CDR3 nucleotides: TGTGCCAGCAGCGCTGAAGGGAGCACAGATACGCAGTATTTT.

This clonotype was detected a few times. The chain has TRBV5-5 and TRBJ2-3; D is unclear. V lost 1 base and J 2 bases, leaving 14 bases between the germline ends. From germline, CDR1 is SGHKS and CDR2 YYEKEE (reference sequence). The CDR3 runs 16 residues. CDR3 in amino acids: CASSLSPGGNTDTQYF. Written as DNA, the CDR3 is TGTGCCAGCAGCTTGAGTCCGGGCGGAAACACAGATACGCAGTATTTT. Variable domain in full (rest from reference TRBV5-5 and TRBJ2-3): DAGVTQSPTHLIKTRGQQVTLRCSPISGHKSVSWYQQVLGQGPQFIFQYYEKEERGRGNFPDRFSARQFPNYSSELNVNALLLGDSALYLCASSLSPGGNTDTQYFGPGTRLTVL.

This chain connects TRBV28 to TRBJ2-1, with D unresolved. There are 12 residues in the CDR3. Germline CDR1 reads MDHEN; CDR2 reads SYDVKM. Trimming shortened V by 5 bases and J by 7 bases, and 9 bases separated the two germline ends. This CDR3 is CASSTVGNEQFF. Here the CDR3 DNA reads TGTGCCAGCAGTACCGTAGGAAATGAGCAGTTCTTC.

This clonotype was detected ten times or more. This chain uses TRBV28 with TRBJ2-1; D unresolved. The CDR3 is made up of 14 amino acids. Trimming took 7 bases from V and 3 from J, leaving 13 bases between them. Per germline, CDR1 MDHEN and CDR2 SYDVKM. The CDR3 DNA is TGTGCCAGCACCCCCGTGACGGACTACAATGAGCAGTTCTTC. Protein sequence: CASTPVTDYNEQFF.

The chain joins TRBV20-1 to TRBJ2-5, with no clear D. V lost 5 bases, J lost 0 bases, and 4 bases lay in between. CDR1 DFQATT and CDR2 SNEGSKA come from the germline V gene (reference sequence). The CDR3 totals 11 residues. The DNA for the CDR3 is TGCAGTGCTGGGGACCAAGAGACCCAGTACTTC. Encoded protein: CSAGDQETQYF.

The table lists this clonotype with many counts. The rearrangement joins TRBV15 to TRBJ1-2; 7 positions agree with TRBD1. This CDR3 is built from 16 residues. CDR1 is LNHNV, CDR2 YYDKDF, per germline (reference sequence). V was clipped by 2 bases and J by 8 bases; unmatched bases: 14. The CDR3 here is CATSRRLSKQGFGYTF. The CDR3 nucleotides read TGTGCCACCAGCAGACGCCTATCCAAACAGGGGTTCGGCTACACCTTC.

The J gene is TRBJ2-2, the V gene TRBV4-3; D is perhaps TRBD1 (6 bases). Germline V gene data show CDR1 as LGHNA and CDR2 as YSLEER. V was trimmed by 4 bases and J by 1 base, leaving 16 bases between them. The CDR3 has 17 residues. The CDR3 sequence: CASSPRVWTENTGELFF. Here the CDR3 DNA reads TGCGCCAGCAGCCCCAGGGTATGGACAGAGAACACCGGGGAGCTGTTTTTT.

This clonotype has just a few counts. The chain is built from TRBV4-3 and TRBJ1-1, with TRBD1 matching over 12 bases. This CDR3 is built from 16 residues. Germline-derived CDR1 and CDR2 are LGHNA and YSLEER. The V gene end was trimmed by 4 bases and the J gene end by 0 bases; junction bases not matched to a gene: 3. CDR3 sequence reads: CASSPGTGGLNTEAFF. As DNA, the CDR3 is TGCGCCAGCAGCCCAGGGACAGGGGGCTTGAACACTGAAGCTTTCTTT.